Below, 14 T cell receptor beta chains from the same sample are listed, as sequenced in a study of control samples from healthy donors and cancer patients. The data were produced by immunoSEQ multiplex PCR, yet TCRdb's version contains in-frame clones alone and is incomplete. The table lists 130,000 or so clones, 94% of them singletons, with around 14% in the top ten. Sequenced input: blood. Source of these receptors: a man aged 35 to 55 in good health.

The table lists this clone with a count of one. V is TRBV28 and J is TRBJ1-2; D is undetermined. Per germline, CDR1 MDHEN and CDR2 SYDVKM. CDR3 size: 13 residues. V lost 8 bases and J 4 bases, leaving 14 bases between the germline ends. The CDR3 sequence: CASLSGEPYGYTF. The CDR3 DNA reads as TGTGCCAGCCTTAGCGGGGAACCCTATGGCTACACCTTC.

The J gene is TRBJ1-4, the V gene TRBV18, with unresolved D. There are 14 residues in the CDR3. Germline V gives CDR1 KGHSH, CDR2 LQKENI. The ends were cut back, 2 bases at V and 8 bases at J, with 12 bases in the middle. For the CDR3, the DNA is TGTGCCAGCTCACCAGGCAGAAACGAAGAAAAACTGTTTTTT. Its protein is CASSPGRNEEKLFF.

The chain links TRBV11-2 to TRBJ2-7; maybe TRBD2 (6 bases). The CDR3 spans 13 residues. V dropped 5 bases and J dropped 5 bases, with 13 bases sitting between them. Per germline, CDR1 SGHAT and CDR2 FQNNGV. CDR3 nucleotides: TGTGCCAGCAGCCCCCTTACGGGGGACGAGCAGTACTTC. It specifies CASSPLTGDEQYF.

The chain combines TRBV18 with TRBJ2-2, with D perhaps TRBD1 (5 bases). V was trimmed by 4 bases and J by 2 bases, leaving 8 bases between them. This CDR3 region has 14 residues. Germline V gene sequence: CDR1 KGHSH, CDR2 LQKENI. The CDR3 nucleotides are TGTGCCAGCTCACAACAGGCAAACACCGGGGAGCTGTTTTTT. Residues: CASSQQANTGELFF. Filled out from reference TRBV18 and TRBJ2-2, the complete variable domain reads NAGVMQNPRHLVRRRGQEARLRCSPMKGHSHVYWYRQLPEEGLKFMVYLQKENIIDESGMPKERFSAEFPKEGPSILRIQQVVRGDSAAYFCASSQQANTGELFFGEGSRLTVL.

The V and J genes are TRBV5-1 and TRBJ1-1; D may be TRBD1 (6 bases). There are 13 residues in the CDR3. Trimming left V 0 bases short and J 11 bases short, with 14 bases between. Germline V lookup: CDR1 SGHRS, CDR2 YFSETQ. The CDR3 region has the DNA TGCGCCAGCAGCTTGGAACGGGCAGGGGAGGCTTTCTTT. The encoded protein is CASSLERAGEAFF.

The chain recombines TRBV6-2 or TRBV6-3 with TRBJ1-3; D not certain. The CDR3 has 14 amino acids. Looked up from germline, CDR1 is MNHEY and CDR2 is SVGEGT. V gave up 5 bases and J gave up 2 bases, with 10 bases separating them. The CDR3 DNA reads TGTGCCAGCAGTCCGGGGAGGGCTGGAAACACCATATATTTT. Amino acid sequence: CASSPGRAGNTIYF.

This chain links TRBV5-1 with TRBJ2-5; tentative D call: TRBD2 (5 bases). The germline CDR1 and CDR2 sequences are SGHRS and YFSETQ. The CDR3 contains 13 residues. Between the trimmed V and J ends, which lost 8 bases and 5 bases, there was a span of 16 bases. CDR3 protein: CASSVGEWETQYF. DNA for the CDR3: TGCGCCAGTTCCGTCGGGGAATGGGAGACCCAGTACTTC.

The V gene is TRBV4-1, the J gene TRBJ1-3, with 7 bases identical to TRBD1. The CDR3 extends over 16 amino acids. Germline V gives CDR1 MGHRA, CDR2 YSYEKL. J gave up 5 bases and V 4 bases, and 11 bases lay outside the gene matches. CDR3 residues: CASSLSDRDRRNTIYF. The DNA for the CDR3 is TGCGCCAGCAGCCTTAGCGACAGGGATAGGAGAAACACCATATATTTT.

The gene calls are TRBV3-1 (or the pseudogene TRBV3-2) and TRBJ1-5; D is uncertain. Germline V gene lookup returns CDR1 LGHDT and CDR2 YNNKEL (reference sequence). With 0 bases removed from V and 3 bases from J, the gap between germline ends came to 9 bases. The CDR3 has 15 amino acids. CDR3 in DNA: TGTGCCAGCAGCCAAGATAGGCAGCCCAATCAGCCCCAGCATTTT. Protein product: CASSQDRQPNQPQHF.

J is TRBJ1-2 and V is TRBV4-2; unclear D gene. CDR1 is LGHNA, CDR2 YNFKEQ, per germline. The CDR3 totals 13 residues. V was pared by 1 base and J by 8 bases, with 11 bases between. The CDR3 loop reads CASSQALFLGYTF. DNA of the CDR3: TGTGCCAGCAGCCAAGCATTATTTCTGGGCTACACCTTC.

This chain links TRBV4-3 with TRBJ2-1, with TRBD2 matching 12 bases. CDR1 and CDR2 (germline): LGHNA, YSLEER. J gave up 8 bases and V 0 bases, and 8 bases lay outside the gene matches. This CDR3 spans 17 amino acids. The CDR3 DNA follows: TGCGCCAGCAGCCAAGAACCTAGCGGGGGGGCTTCGGATGAGCAGTTCTTC. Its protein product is CASSQEPSGGASDEQFF.

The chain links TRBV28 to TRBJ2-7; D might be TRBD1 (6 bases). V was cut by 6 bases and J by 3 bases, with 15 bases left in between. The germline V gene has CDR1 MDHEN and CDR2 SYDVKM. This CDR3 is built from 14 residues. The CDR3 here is CASSRPGQSYEQYF. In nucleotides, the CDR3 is TGTGCCAGCAGCCGCCCTGGACAGAGCTACGAGCAGTACTTC.

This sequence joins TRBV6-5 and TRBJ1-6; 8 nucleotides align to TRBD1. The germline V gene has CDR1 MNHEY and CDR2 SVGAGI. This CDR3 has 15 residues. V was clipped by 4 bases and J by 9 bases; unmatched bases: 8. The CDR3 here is CASSSGGEWRSPLHF. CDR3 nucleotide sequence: TGTGCCAGCAGTTCAGGGGGCGAGTGGCGTTCACCCCTCCACTTT.

As DNA, the CDR3 is TGCGCCAGCAGCTTCGGGAACCCCTACGAGCAGTACTTC. It yields the protein CASSFGNPYEQYF. The chain joins TRBV5-1 to TRBJ2-7, with a possible D match to TRBD2 (5 bases). This CDR3 comprises 13 residues. Germline V gives CDR1 SGHRS, CDR2 YFSETQ. The ends were cut back, 2 bases at V and 2 bases at J, with 8 bases in the middle. Drawing the rest from reference TRBV5-1 and TRBJ2-7, the complete variable domain is KAGVTQTPRYLIKTRGQQVTLSCSPISGHRSVSWYQQTPGQGLQFLFEYFSETQRNKGNFPGRFSGRQFSNSRSEMNVSTLELGDSALYLCASSFGNPYEQYFGPGTRLTVT.